This T cell receptor beta chain came from a study of T cells in Graves' hyperthyroidism and ophthalmopathy. Whole-study results and caveats: Ophthalmopathy was distinguished from stable hyperthyroidism by 13 V-J signatures. Among thyroid clonotypes expanded above 0.001, most also appeared in blood.

Newly diagnosed hyperthyroidism patients aged 18 to 65 years had disease lasting under 2 months. Germline V gene lookup returns CDR1 SGHDT and CDR2 YYEEEE. V was clipped by 5 bases and J by 3 bases; unmatched bases: 2. The CDR3 is 13 residues long. This clonotype was recorded at least ten times. The antigen is not known. Authors of the study amplified TCR beta CDR3 regions from RNA transcripts. TCR CDR3 regions were first amplified by RT-PCR with HTBI primers. MiXCR was run by TCRdb on the multiplex PCR reads, yielding one entry per CDR3 protein. The sample carries a few hundred thousand distinct CDR3 sequences, about 12% recorded once.

J is TRBJ2-7 and V is TRBV5-6; 10 nucleotides line up with TRBD2. The receptor's source is a woman younger than 30 with Graves' hyperthyroidism. Sequencing was carried out using blood. CDR3 in DNA: TGTGCCAGCAGACGACTAGCGGGCTACGAGCAGTACTTC. It yields the protein CASRRLAGYEQYF.